Listed below are T cell receptor beta chains from one sample, sequenced in a study of blood T cell repertoires in COVID-19. Libraries were prepared by immunoSEQ multiplex PCR; TCRdb keeps only in-frame clonotypes and omits some of them. The repertoire holds 300,000 to 400,000 clones, roughly nine tenths seen once, with about 4% in the top ten. The sample taken for sequencing was PBMCs or T cells enriched from blood (not recorded which). These receptors came from a woman in her 30s who had been exposed to COVID-19. Each CDR3 is given with its conserved first and last residue. The D gene is left open where the match is weak. Only part of the rows carry a size: once, few, many, or a class if the clone is expanded.

size	V	D	J	CDR3	DNA
NA	TRBV30	TRBD1	TRBJ1-2	CAWSVWDRVRHGYTF	TGTGCCTGGAGTGTATGGGACAGGGTTCGTCATGGCTACACCTTC
NA	TRBV7-2	NA	TRBJ1-1	CASSIQNRVTEAFF	TGTGCCAGCAGCATCCAAAACAGGGTAACTGAAGCTTTCTTT
NA	TRBV21-1	NA	TRBJ2-1	CASSKSSDYNEQFF	TGTGCCAGCAGCAAATCTTCAGACTACAATGAGCAGTTCTTC
NA	TRBV3-1/TRBV3-2	TRBD2	TRBJ2-7	CASSQDVASGVLSQQYF	TGTGCCAGCAGCCAAGATGTCGCTAGCGGGGTCCTAAGCCAGCAGTACTTC
NA	TRBV5-4	TRBD1	TRBJ1-1	CASNLQGVADTEAFF	TGTGCCAGCAACCTCCAGGGGGTTGCAGACACTGAAGCTTTCTTT
NA	TRBV11-2	NA	TRBJ1-2	CASSFRGSSNYGYTF	TGTGCCAGCAGCTTCCGGGGGTCCAGTAACTATGGCTACACCTTC
NA	TRBV28	NA	TRBJ1-3	CASRNIMASGNTIYF	TGTGCCAGCAGGAACATTATGGCCTCTGGAAACACCATATATTTT
NA	TRBV7-9	NA	TRBJ1-1	CASSIIMNTEAFF	TGTGCCAGCAGCATCATCATGAACACTGAAGCTTTCTTT
once	TRBV11-1	NA	TRBJ1-1	CASSFNTGGTEAFF	TGTGCCAGCAGCTTCAATACGGGGGGCACTGAAGCTTTCTTT
NA	TRBV7-9	TRBD1	TRBJ1-1	CASSLGTGLNTEAFF	TGTGCCAGCAGCTTAGGGACAGGGTTGAACACTGAAGCTTTCTTT
once	TRBV15	TRBD2	TRBJ2-5	CATSPRLAHEVETQYF	TGTGCCACCAGCCCTAGACTAGCTCACGAGGTAGAGACCCAGTACTTC
once	TRBV28	TRBD1	TRBJ1-5	CASRWAGQGANQPQHF	TGTGCCAGCAGGTGGGCCGGGCAGGGGGCGAATCAGCCCCAGCATTTT
NA	TRBV9	TRBD2	TRBJ2-3	CASSVGLAGGIFTDTQYF	TGTGCCAGCAGCGTAGGACTAGCGGGGGGGATCTTCACAGATACGCAGTATTTT
NA	TRBV5-1	NA	TRBJ1-3	CASSLAGGDSISGNTIYF	TGCGCCAGCAGCTTGGCCGGCGGGGACTCGATCTCTGGAAACACCATATATTTT
once	TRBV29-1	NA	TRBJ2-7	CSVVEWGGEQYF	TGCAGCGTTGTTGAGTGGGGAGGCGAGCAGTACTTC
NA	TRBV18	TRBD1	TRBJ1-5	CASSPLGQGNQPQHF	TGTGCCAGCTCACCCTTAGGACAGGGGAATCAGCCCCAGCATTTT
NA	TRBV10-3	NA	TRBJ1-3	CAISLAGHNGNTIYF	TGTGCCATCAGTCTGGCAGGTCATAATGGAAACACCATATATTTT
NA	TRBV4-2	TRBD2	TRBJ2-1	CASSHETSGAYNEQFF	TGTGCCAGCAGCCATGAGACTAGCGGGGCCTACAATGAGCAGTTCTTC
NA	TRBV23-1	NA	TRBJ2-7	CASSHYHRAAYEQYF	TGCGCCAGCAGTCATTATCACAGGGCAGCATACGAGCAGTACTTC
NA	TRBV4-3	TRBD1	TRBJ2-4	CASSQDRGGRSKNIQYF	TGCGCCAGCAGCCAAGATCGAGGGGGCAGGTCCAAAAACATTCAGTACTTC
once	TRBV7-2	NA	TRBJ1-2	CASSRFVQVGVYGYTF	TGTGCCAGCAGCCGCTTCGTTCAGGTCGGGGTCTATGGCTACACCTTC
NA	TRBV4-3	TRBD1	TRBJ2-7	CASSPADRGPYEQYF	TGCGCCAGCAGCCCCGCAGACAGGGGACCCTACGAGCAGTACTTC
NA	TRBV7-9	TRBD1	TRBJ1-5	CASSLGPGQGEYQPQHF	TGTGCCAGCAGCTTGGGGCCCGGACAGGGGGAATATCAGCCCCAGCATTTT
NA	TRBV6-5	NA	TRBJ2-2	CASKQGNTGELFF	TGTGCCAGCAAACAGGGCAACACCGGGGAGCTGTTTTTT
NA	TRBV9	TRBD1	TRBJ1-4	CASSVDRGNEKLFF	TGTGCCAGCAGCGTAGACAGGGGTAATGAAAAACTGTTTTTT
NA	TRBV12-3/TRBV12-4	NA	TRBJ2-6	CASMSSGANVLTF	TGTGCCAGCATGAGCTCTGGGGCCAACGTCCTGACTTTC
NA	TRBV11-3	NA	TRBJ1-1	CASSPGDLEAFF	TGTGCCAGCAGCCCAGGGGACCTTGAAGCTTTCTTT
NA	TRBV10-3	NA	TRBJ1-4	CAISEGGAGEKLFF	TGTGCCATCAGTGAAGGGGGGGCAGGTGAAAAACTGTTTTTT
NA	TRBV7-6	NA	TRBJ1-5	CASSWGDGSNQPQHF	TGTGCCAGCAGCTGGGGGGACGGAAGCAATCAGCCCCAGCATTTT
NA	TRBV6-5	TRBD1	TRBJ1-2	CASRSPGQGRGYTF	TGTGCCAGCCGAAGCCCCGGACAGGGACGTGGCTACACCTTC
NA	TRBV11-2	TRBD2	TRBJ2-5	CASSLWRLAGAGDKETQYF	TGTGCCAGCAGCTTGTGGAGGCTAGCGGGGGCGGGGGACAAAGAGACCCAGTACTTC
NA	TRBV19	NA	TRBJ2-1	CASSKTSRGRGEQFF	TGTGCCAGTAGTAAGACTAGTAGGGGGAGGGGTGAGCAGTTCTTC
NA	TRBV3-1/TRBV3-2	NA	TRBJ1-4	CASSLRDGEKLFF	TGTGCCAGCAGCCTCAGGGATGGAGAAAAACTGTTTTTT
NA	TRBV9	NA	TRBJ1-6	CASSSDGRRGSPLHF	TGTGCCAGCAGCTCGGACGGCCGAAGGGGTTCACCCCTCCACTTT
NA	TRBV5-1	TRBD1	TRBJ2-5	CASSLDLQGLKTQYF	TGCGCCAGCAGCTTGGATTTACAGGGGTTGAAGACCCAGTACTTC
NA	TRBV9	NA	TRBJ1-2	CASSADLRDFYGYTF	TGTGCCAGCAGCGCCGATTTAAGAGATTTCTATGGCTACACCTTC
NA	TRBV7-2	TRBD1	TRBJ2-2	CASSSPALTGSFTGELFF	TGTGCCAGCAGCTCACCGGCCCTGACAGGGAGTTTCACCGGGGAGCTGTTTTTT
NA	TRBV7-2	NA	TRBJ1-2	CASSPRETSYGYTF	TGTGCCAGCAGCCCGAGGGAAACCAGCTATGGCTACACCTTC
NA	TRBV24-1	NA	TRBJ2-7	CATSDDVTGYEQYF	TGTGCCACCAGTGATGATGTGACAGGCTACGAGCAGTACTTC
once	TRBV5-5	NA	TRBJ1-2	CASSLAGASGYTF	TGTGCCAGCAGCTTAGCGGGTGCGTCTGGCTACACCTTC